This TCR beta chain was sequenced for a study of blood T cell repertoires in COVID-19. Germline CDR1 is WNHNN and CDR2 is SYGVQD (reference sequence). This CDR3 is 20 amino acids long. V gave up 2 bases and J gave up 5 bases; unmatched junction bases: 15. Grouping used clinical history reported by participants in a survey and questionnaire. The repertoire was sequenced with immunoSEQ multiplex PCR; TCRdb's copy has only in-frame clones and lacks some. In the table there are 180,000 or so clones, approximately 80% of which are singletons. Sample: PBMCs or T cells enriched from blood (not recorded which). V usage is TRBV10-1 and J usage is TRBJ2-3; 14 bases agree with TRBD2. The sequence came from a man aged 55 to 70 who had been exposed to COVID-19. Here the CDR3 reads CASSERTGVTSGRVGDTQYF. The CDR3 bases are TGCGCCAGCAGTGAGAGGACAGGGGTGACTAGCGGGAGGGTAGGAGATACGCAGTATTTT.